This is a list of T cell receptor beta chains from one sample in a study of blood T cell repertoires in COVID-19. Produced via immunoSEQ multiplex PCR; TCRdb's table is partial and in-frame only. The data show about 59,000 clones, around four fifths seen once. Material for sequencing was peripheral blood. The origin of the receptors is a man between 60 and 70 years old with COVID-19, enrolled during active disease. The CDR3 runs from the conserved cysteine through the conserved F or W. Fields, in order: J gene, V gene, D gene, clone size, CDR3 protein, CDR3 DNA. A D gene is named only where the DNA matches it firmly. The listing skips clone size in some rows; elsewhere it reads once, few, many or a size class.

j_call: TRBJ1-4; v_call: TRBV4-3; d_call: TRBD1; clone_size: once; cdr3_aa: CASSQTGGANEKLFF; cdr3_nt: TGCGCCAGCAGCCAAACAGGGGGCGCGAATGAAAAACTGTTTTTT
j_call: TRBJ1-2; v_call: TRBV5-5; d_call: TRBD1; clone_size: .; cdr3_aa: CASSLTTGDGYTF; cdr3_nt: TGTGCCAGCAGCTTGACGACAGGGGATGGCTACACCTTC
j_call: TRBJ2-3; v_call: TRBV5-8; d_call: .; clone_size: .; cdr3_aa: CASSKGTGSGRATDTQYF; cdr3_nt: TGTGCCAGCAGCAAGGGGACAGGGAGCGGGAGGGCCACAGATACGCAGTATTTT
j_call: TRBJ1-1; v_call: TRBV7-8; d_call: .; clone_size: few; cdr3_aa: CASSRFGPTEAFF; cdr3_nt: TGTGCCAGCAGCCGCTTTGGCCCCACTGAAGCTTTCTTT
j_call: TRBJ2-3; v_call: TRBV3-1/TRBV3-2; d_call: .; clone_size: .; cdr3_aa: CASSQGVGGTSTDTQYF; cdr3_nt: TGTGCCAGCAGCCAAGGTGTTGGCGGAACTAGCACAGATACGCAGTATTTT
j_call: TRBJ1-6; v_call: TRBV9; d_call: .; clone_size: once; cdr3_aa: CASSRVREGYNSPLHF; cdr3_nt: TGTGCCAGCAGCCGCGTCAGGGAGGGCTATAATTCACCCCTCCACTTT
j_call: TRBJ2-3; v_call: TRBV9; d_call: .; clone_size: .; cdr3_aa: CASSTHGVDTQYF; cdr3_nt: TGTGCCAGCAGCACCCACGGGGTAGATACGCAGTATTTT
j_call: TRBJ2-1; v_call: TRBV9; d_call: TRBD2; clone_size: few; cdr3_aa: CASSVSTSGGVGEQFF; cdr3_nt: TGTGCCAGCAGCGTATCGACTAGCGGGGGGGTAGGTGAGCAGTTCTTC
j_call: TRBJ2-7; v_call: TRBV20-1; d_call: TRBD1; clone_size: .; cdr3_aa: CSASTGGSYEQYF; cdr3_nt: TGCAGTGCTAGTACAGGGGGTTCCTACGAGCAGTACTTC
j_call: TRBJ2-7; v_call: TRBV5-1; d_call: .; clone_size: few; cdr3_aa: CASSLGGDSYPYEQYF; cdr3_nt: TGCGCCAGCAGCTTGGGGGGCGACAGCTACCCCTACGAGCAGTACTTC
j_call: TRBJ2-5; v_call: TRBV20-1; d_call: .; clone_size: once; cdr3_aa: CSASSEETQYF; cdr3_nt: TGCAGTGCTAGCTCGGAGGAGACCCAGTACTTC
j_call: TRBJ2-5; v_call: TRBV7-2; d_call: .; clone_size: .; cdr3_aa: CASSLMRLEETQYF; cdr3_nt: TGTGCCAGCAGCTTAATGCGTCTTGAAGAGACCCAGTACTTC